This TCR beta chain came from a study of vaccination and CD4 T cells after COVID-19 (dated by TCRdb to between 2021 and 2022). Some background on the complete study: Six males and four females were included in the convalescent cohort, with two Hispanic individuals, seven Caucasians, two Asians and one multiracial person represented. Participants received two doses of either the Pfizer-BioNTech BNT162b2 vaccine (n=8) or the Moderna mRNA-1273 vaccine (n=2). Post-COVID blood samples from convalescent patients were collected a median of roughly 100 days after diagnosis, with a range of roughly 35 to 180 days. The time from the second vaccine dose to post-vaccine blood sampling had a median of roughly 70 days and ranged from about 14 to 250 days. For stimulating the cultures, overlapping spike peptide pools were used, derived from SARS-CoV-2 as well as from the common cold coronaviruses HCoV-NL63, HCoV-OC43 and HCoV-229E. Control cultures received a CEFX viral epitope pool as the positive control, an HIV-1 Nef peptide pool as the negative control, or no peptide. In around 9 COVID-19 convalescent patients and a few infection-naive healthy vaccine recipients, researchers compared the spike-specific CD4+ TCR repertoire from before mRNA vaccination with the repertoire from after. The study at large found these results: The number of convalescent patients in the study was relatively small, and the study did not examine early timepoints following natural infection. The median count of SARS-CoV-2-reactive clonotypes went up from under 25 after infection to about 40 after vaccination, although the change was not significant. In convalescent patients, a median around 84% of post-vaccine SARS-CoV-2-reactive clones were detected only after vaccination, and vaccine-specific priming was suggested by this finding. Of the vaccine-specific clones found in convalescent patients, nearly all (304 of 307) were mono-reactive for SARS-CoV-2 spike instead of being cross-reactive with common cold coronaviruses.

Read against the paper, the sample's treatment or condition label means: roughly 10-day PBMC culture with coronavirus spike peptide pools or control peptides (ViraFEST assay). The ViraFEST assay, used in the study, expanded antigen-specific T cells with peptide pools and then identified the expanded clonotypes through TCR sequencing. Healthy vaccine recipients had no prior SARS-CoV-2 infection, confirmed by negative nucleocapsid antibody tests before and after vaccination. PBMCs were cultured at around 2 million per well in IMDM supplemented with approximately 4.7% human AB serum and 8 to 10 IU/ml IL-2, with about 10 ug/ml peptide pools added. Half of the culture medium was replaced with fresh IL-2-containing medium on days 3 and 7. CD4+ T cells were isolated after approximately ten days of culture through negative selection using the EasySep CD4+ T cell isolation kit. Ficoll-Paque Plus gradient centrifugation was used to isolate PBMCs from whole blood, and the isolated PBMCs were then either used fresh or cryopreserved at -140C. Culture conditions were generally each tested in triplicate wells.

The CDR3 contains 13 residues, cysteine and phenylalanine counted. Of the read, only the CDR3 DNA is kept; its 39 bases are in frame from base 1. The germline V gene provides CDR1 SQVTM and CDR2 ANQGSEA. The junction shows trimming of 7 bases on V and 3 bases on J, and the gene matches do not reach 4 bases of it. Notes on this clonotype: Its antigen is not yet known. No qualities accompany the bases; no much larger clone lies one base away.

Libraries were prepared through PCR. TCR sequencing of DNA from cultured CD4+ T cells used the Oncomine TCR Beta short-read assay at the Johns Hopkins FTIC core. The QIAamp micro DNA kit was used to extract genomic DNA from the cultured CD4+ T cells. Oncomine TCR Beta libraries made from cultured CD4+ T cells were pooled using unique dual indexes and sequenced on an Illumina iSeq 100. Per the source publication's procedure: Non-productive sequences were filtered out, and CDR3s that did not start with C, did not end with F or W, or were shorter than 7 amino acids were discarded. Antigen-specific clonotypes were identified using the MANAFEST web application through comparison of peptide-stimulated wells with reference and other culture wells. Positive clones required FDR below 0.05, an odds ratio above 5, and productive frequency above 0.1% in at least two of three replicate wells. Cross-reactive clonotypes were defined as significantly expanded in both SARS-CoV-2 spike wells and at least one common cold coronavirus spike condition. Using R version 3.6.1, CDR3 homology was evaluated through Levenshtein distances (stringdist) along with unrooted phylogenetic trees (ape). TCRdb itself trimmed the public reads at Q25 with fastp, ran MiXCR and retained productive beta chains. Rows matching on CDR3 protein sequence are summarized as one entry with the most common DNA and genes. TCRdb's processing, not the authors' own work, is the source of the V and J calls. Counted in this sample were 17,000 or so distinct CDR3 sequences; about 44% of them appeared once. The biggest ten clones account for over 15% of the sample.

The clonotype was recovered from a human donor who received a COVID-19 vaccine. This specimen consisted of CD4+ T cells from blood, cultured in vitro, obtained before SARS-CoV-2 vaccination. The chain joins TRBV29-1 to TRBJ1-1; 11 junctional bases match TRBD1. For the CDR3, the sequence is CSGGGQGDTEAFF. The nucleotide sequence reads as follows: TGCAGCGGTGGGGGACAGGGGGACACTGAAGCTTTCTTT.